Listed here are 22 T cell receptor beta chains from one sample, sequenced in a study of blood T cells in healthy people across ages. It was with a sample-barcoded 5' primer and a J-beta primer mix that a second PCR of roughly 6 to 12 cycles was run. One entry per CDR3 protein results from TCRdb running MiXCR on the 5' RACE reads. In the table there are some 640,000 distinct CDR3 sequences, over 45% of which are singletons. The sample consisted of blood. The receptors stem from a woman aged 55 to 70 in good health.

The gene calls are TRBV5-1 and TRBJ2-4, with 7 positions matching TRBD1. The germline V gene has CDR1 SGHRS and CDR2 YFSETQ. The CDR3 runs to 15 residues. V was clipped by 4 bases and J by 0 bases; unmatched bases: 4. CDR3 sequence reads: CASSVNRGAKNIQYF. In DNA form, the CDR3 reads TGCGCCAGCAGCGTAAACAGGGGAGCCAAAAACATTCAGTACTTC.

This chain links TRBV12-3 or TRBV12-4 with TRBJ1-5; 7 bases are shared with TRBD1. The CDR3 is 14 amino acids. The J segment lost 7 bases and the V segment lost 6 bases, leaving 9 bases of the junction unmatched. CDR3 residues: CASSRQGPGQPQHF. CDR3 sequence (DNA): TGTGCCAGCAGCCGACAGGGCCCGGGCCAGCCCCAGCATTTT.

V usage is TRBV4-2 and J usage is TRBJ2-1, with D possibly being TRBD2 (6 bases). This CDR3 contains 17 residues. The V end lost 3 bases, the J end lost 7 bases, and 22 bases lay between the germline ends. The V gene's germline CDR1 is LGHNA and CDR2 YNFKEQ. The CDR3 region is CASSHPGGSPDENEQFF. Written as DNA, the CDR3 is TGTGCCAGCAGCCATCCTGGGGGGTCCCCAGATGAGAATGAGCAGTTCTTC.

This clonotype was observed a few times. This chain links TRBV9 with TRBJ1-4; 9 bases fit TRBD1. The CDR3 is made up of 14 amino acids. CDR1 is SGDLS and CDR2 is YYNGEE in the germline V gene. With 2 bases clipped from V and 7 bases from J, the junction kept 3 bases outside the gene matches. The CDR3 bases are TGTGCCAGCAGCGTGGGACAGGGAGTTGAAAAACTGTTTTTT. Residues: CASSVGQGVEKLFF.

The V call is TRBV7-8, the J call TRBJ2-7, with 8 bases that match TRBD2. The better agreement between TRBJ2-5 and the DNA end casts doubt on the J call. Germline CDR1 reads SGHVS; CDR2 reads FQNEAQ. This CDR3 has 14 residues. CDR3: CASSLAGLEETQYF. DNA for the CDR3: TGTGCCAGCAGCTTAGCGGGACTAGAGGAGACCCAGTACTTC.

The chain couples TRBV28 to TRBJ1-1; a weak D match, TRBD1 (5 bases). Trimming pared 2 bases from V and 5 bases from J, leaving 9 bases between. Germline lookup yields CDR1 MDHEN and CDR2 SYDVKM. This CDR3 contains 13 residues. DNA for the CDR3: TGTGCCAGCAGTTTAGGGGGTACTACTGAAGCTTTCTTT. Translation gives CASSLGGTTEAFF.

There are a few counts of this clonotype. This chain joins TRBV7-2 and TRBJ2-5; D might be TRBD1 or TRBD2, each matching 6 bases. The tail of the sequence fits TRBJ2-7 better, so the J call may be wrong. Germline V gene data show CDR1 as SGHTA and CDR2 as FQGNSA. The CDR3 runs 14 residues. CDR3 coding DNA: TGTGCCAGCAGCTCCCGGAGAGGGGGGACCGAGCAGTACTTC. It encodes CASSSRRGGTEQYF.

Only a few counts were recorded for this clonotype. The chain couples TRBV29-1 to TRBJ1-1, with 8 bases aligning to TRBD1. This CDR3 contains 14 residues. Trimming cost V 6 bases and J 4 bases; bases outside gene matches: 10. CDR1 SQVTM and CDR2 ANQGSEA come from the germline V gene. The CDR3 nucleotides are TGCAGCGTGACCCCCGGACAGGGAGGCACTGAAGCTTTCTTT. Protein product: CSVTPGQGGTEAFF.

Only a few counts were recorded for this clonotype. V and J are TRBV7-2 and TRBJ1-6, with D hard to call. The V end was cut by 2 bases, the J end by 13 bases, with 18 bases between. The germline V gene encodes CDR1 SGHTA and CDR2 FQGNSA. This CDR3 is built from 15 residues. The CDR3: CASSLLRGVPTPLHF. The CDR3 DNA sequence: TGTGCCAGCAGCTTACTTCGGGGAGTCCCCACGCCCCTCCACTTT.

This sequence joins TRBV27 and TRBJ1-2; a possible D gene is TRBD1 (5 bases). CDR1 MNHEY and CDR2 SMNVEV come from the germline V gene (reference sequence). The length of the CDR3 is 14 residues. The ends were cut back, 5 bases at V and 8 bases at J, with 18 bases in the middle. The CDR3 is CASSKMGVGGGYTF. The CDR3 nucleotides are TGTGCCAGCAGTAAGATGGGGGTAGGTGGAGGCTACACCTTC.

V is TRBV19 and J is TRBJ2-4, with a tentative D call TRBD2 (5 bases). The V end was cut by 10 bases, the J end by 8 bases, with 9 bases between. Germline assignment: CDR1 LNHDA and CDR2 SQIVND (reference sequence). The CDR3 extends over 10 amino acids. The CDR3 loop is CATEGDIQYF. The DNA for the CDR3 is TGTGCCACTGAGGGAGACATTCAGTACTTC.

V is TRBV4-3 and J is TRBJ2-1, with D possibly being TRBD2 (5 bases). V was pared by 3 bases and J by 7 bases, with 16 bases between. The CDR3 is 15 residues long. CDR1 LGHNA and CDR2 YSLEER come from the germline V gene. The chain's CDR3 is CASSQSEGFQNEQFF. The DNA for the CDR3 is TGCGCCAGCAGCCAGTCCGAGGGTTTTCAGAATGAGCAGTTCTTC.

The chain uses TRBV6-1 and TRBJ2-1; 16 bases line up with TRBD2. Germline assignment: CDR1 MNHNS and CDR2 SASEGT. This CDR3 has 18 amino acids. The junction had 6 bases not matched to a gene; V was cut back by 7 bases and J by 0 bases. In nucleotides, the CDR3 is TGTGCCAGCACCCCGGGACTAGCGGGAGGGAGCTCCTACAATGAGCAGTTCTTC. It yields the protein CASTPGLAGGSSYNEQFF.

CDR3 nucleotide sequence: TGTGCCAGCAGCGCAAACAGGGGGAAAGAGACCCAGTACTTC. The encoded protein is CASSANRGKETQYF. V gene TRBV7-2 combines with J gene TRBJ2-5; 8 bases align to TRBD1. V was pared by 5 bases and J by 3 bases, with 5 bases of the junction left unmatched. This CDR3 has 14 residues. The V gene's germline CDR1 is SGHTA and CDR2 FQGNSA. The complete variable domain, with remaining parts taken from reference TRBV7-2 and TRBJ2-5, reads GAGVSQSPSNKVTEKGKDVELRCDPISGHTALYWYRQSLGQGLEFLIYFQGNSAPDKSGLPSDRFSAERTGGSVSTLTIQRTQQEDSAVYLCASSANRGKETQYFGPGTRLLVL.

This clonotype was observed a few times. The chain uses TRBV20-1 and TRBJ2-5; 9 nucleotides align to TRBD2. The CDR3 consists of 16 residues. J was trimmed by 4 bases and V by 1 base; bases with no gene match: 10. CDR1 and CDR2 from the germline V gene are DFQATT and SNEGSKA (reference sequence). As DNA, the CDR3 is TGCAGTGCTAGAGCCCCTTGGGCGGGAGGGGCAGAGACCCAGTACTTC. Amino acids: CSARAPWAGGAETQYF.

The chain links TRBV18 to TRBJ2-7; 7 bases map to TRBD1. Germline values: CDR1 KGHSH, CDR2 LQKENI. Germline trimming cut 2 bases from V and 0 bases from J; bases unmatched to any gene: 7. The CDR3 runs 16 residues. The CDR3 sequence: CASSPAGTALSYEQYF. DNA for the CDR3: TGTGCCAGCTCACCAGCCGGGACAGCCCTCTCCTACGAGCAGTACTTC.

The chain combines TRBV7-2 with TRBJ2-7; 7 bases align to TRBD2. The CDR3 loop spans 15 amino acids. With 1 base clipped from V and 6 bases from J, the junction kept 9 bases outside the gene matches. Germline CDR1 and CDR2: SGHTA and FQGNSA. The CDR3, as DNA: TGTGCCAGCAGCTTAGTGGGCGGGAGTCTGGGCGAGCAGTACTTC. Translating gives CASSLVGGSLGEQYF.

Comments on this clonotype: A much bigger clone sits one base away, suggesting this may be a read error. J is TRBJ2-7 and V is TRBV28; no clear D. The CDR3 is 11 residues long. V was cut by 7 bases and J by 7 bases, with 11 bases left in between. Germline V gene data show CDR1 as MDHEN and CDR2 as SYDVKM. CDR3 bases: TGTGCCAGCACCTCTAAAGGGGAGCAGTACTTC. Protein sequence: CASTSKGEQYF.

This clonotype was seen repeatedly, ten times or more. The chain employs TRBV20-1 and TRBJ2-7; 14 bases are a match to TRBD2. Trimming removed 1 base from V and 3 bases from J; junction bases left unmatched: 17. The CDR3 runs to 20 residues. Germline V lookup: CDR1 DFQATT, CDR2 SNEGSKA (reference sequence). The CDR3 DNA follows: TGCAGTGCTAGAGCCCCAGGGACTAGCGGGAGTAAGTCCTACTACTACGAGCAGTACTTC. Amino acid sequence: CSARAPGTSGSKSYYYEQYF.

This chain joins TRBV29-1 and TRBJ2-3; no reliable D call. Germline V gene data show CDR1 as SQVTM and CDR2 as ANQGSEA. Trimming pared 5 bases from V and 4 bases from J, leaving 16 bases between. This CDR3 has 14 residues. This CDR3 reads CSVSASTPSDTQYF. The CDR3 region has the DNA TGCAGCGTTTCAGCCTCTACCCCTTCAGATACGCAGTATTTT.

V usage is TRBV4-2 and J usage is TRBJ2-4; D uncertain. The germline V and J ends were trimmed by 0 bases and 8 bases, with 17 bases remaining between them. From germline, CDR1 is LGHNA and CDR2 YNFKEQ. There are 16 residues in the CDR3. The CDR3 DNA is TGTGCCAGCAGCCAAGATTTGGCTGGCGCGCGCGACATTCAGTACTTC. The encoded protein is CASSQDLAGARDIQYF.

This clonotype was seen only once. CDR3 amino acids: CASSPPTGGVKTQYF. The CDR3, as DNA: TGTGCCAGCAGTCCCCCTACGGGGGGCGTGAAGACCCAGTACTTC. The V and J genes are TRBV27 and TRBJ2-7; possible D gene TRBD2, 7 bases. The J call is doubtful: the DNA matches TRBJ2-5 better. CDR1 is MNHEY, CDR2 SMNVEV, per germline (reference sequence). There are 15 residues in the CDR3.